This TCR beta chain was obtained from a study of T cells in Graves' hyperthyroidism and ophthalmopathy. Study conclusions and caveats: Also found in blood were most expanded thyroid clonotypes above 0.001.

Researchers took RNA transcripts and amplified the TCR beta CDR3 regions from them. The TCR CDR3 was amplified in a first-round RT-PCR using the HTBI primer set. TCRdb re-called the multiplex PCR reads with MiXCR, one entry per CDR3 protein. Seen here are about 380,000 distinct CDR3 sequences, around 13% observed once, and the top ten hold more than 9.5%. In its sample, this clonotype was seen many times. Its antigen remains unidentified. This TCR was sampled from a woman aged 55-75 years with Graves' hyperthyroidism. The material sequenced was blood.

CDR3 bases: TGTGCCAGCAGCTCCTCAGGACTAGCGGGCACAGATACGCAGTATTTT. Translation: CASSSSGLAGTDTQYF. The chain employs TRBV7-2 and TRBJ2-3; 10 nucleotides agree with TRBD2. V shed 4 bases and J 1 base; nucleotides not matched to a gene: 5. This CDR3 spans 16 amino acids. CDR1 and CDR2 (germline): SGHTA, FQGNSA.